This T cell receptor (beta chain) appears in the sequencing data of a study of regulatory T cells in long-lasting Graves disease. Assembly of TCR beta libraries relied on iRepertoire HTBI primers together with Arm-PCR of CDR3 regions. TCRdb called the multiplex PCR reads again in MiXCR, with one record for every CDR3 protein. Of roughly 700,000 distinct CDR3 sequences in the sample, approximately 31% were seen once. This CDR3 spans 13 amino acids. Germline CDR1 reads SGHTA; CDR2 reads FQGTGA. Between the trimmed V and J ends, which lost 0 bases and 4 bases, there was a span of 7 bases. Time point noted: persistent/refractory GD, antithyroid drugs over 5 years with positive TRAb. PBMC-derived RNA was used for the TCR library.

The specimen comprised peripheral blood mononuclear cells (PBMCs), sampled when the disease was refractory, from a patient treated with antithyroid drugs. This chain uses TRBV7-3 with TRBJ2-7; D uncertain. The TCR was taken from a female donor with Graves disease. For the CDR3, the DNA is TGTGCCAGCAGCTTAACCCCGGGTTACGAGCAGTACTTC. Amino acids: CASSLTPGYEQYF.